Each of the 16 T cell receptor beta chains below was sequenced from the same sample in a study of blood T cell repertoires in COVID-19. Measured with immunoSEQ multiplex PCR; TCRdb has only the in-frame clones, and not every one. The sample yields some 130,000 clones, over 80% seen once. The sample comprised peripheral blood. The receptors here all came from a man aged 65 to 85 with acute or convalescent COVID-19.

Remarks on this clone: Additional DNA sequences in this sample encode the identical CDR3. The gene calls are TRBV7-2 and TRBJ1-5, with D possibly being TRBD1 (6 bases). Germline-derived CDR1 and CDR2 are SGHTA and FQGNSA. The length of the CDR3 is 13 residues. V dropped 5 bases and J dropped 7 bases, with 12 bases sitting between them. CDR3 DNA sequence: TGTGCCAGCAGCCTACAGGGTAACCAGCCCCAGCATTTT. It translates to CASSLQGNQPQHF.

V usage is TRBV6-5 and J usage is TRBJ1-1; 8 bases line up with TRBD1. This CDR3 region has 13 residues. Trimming cost V 5 bases and J 8 bases; bases outside gene matches: 7. Looked up from germline, CDR1 is MNHEY and CDR2 is SVGAGI. The CDR3 here is CASSRLGDREAFF. DNA for the CDR3: TGTGCCAGCAGTAGACTCGGGGACAGGGAAGCTTTCTTT.

A few counts support this clone. J is TRBJ2-3 and V is TRBV5-1, with TRBD2 as a possible D gene (5 bases). There are 14 residues in the CDR3. Germline CDR1 is SGHRS and CDR2 is YFSETQ. V shed 0 bases and J shed 2 bases, with 7 bases lying between them. CDR3 loop: CASSLGTFTDTQYF. The CDR3 nucleotides are TGCGCCAGCAGCTTGGGGACTTTCACAGATACGCAGTATTTT. The full variable domain, completed using reference TRBV5-1 and TRBJ2-3, is KAGVTQTPRYLIKTRGQQVTLSCSPISGHRSVSWYQQTPGQGLQFLFEYFSETQRNKGNFPGRFSGRQFSNSRSEMNVSTLELGDSALYLCASSLGTFTDTQYFGPGTRLTVL.

The CDR3 coding sequence is TGTGCCAGCAGCCGCGGATCTGCGGCTAATGAAAAACTGTTTTTT. Its translation is CASSRGSAANEKLFF. The gene calls are TRBV7-9 and TRBJ1-4; D uncertain. V shed 5 bases and J shed 3 bases, with 13 bases lying between them. CDR3 size: 15 residues. Germline V CDR1 and CDR2: SEHNR, FQNEAQ (reference sequence).

The J gene is TRBJ2-1, the V gene TRBV5-1, with 7 bases that match TRBD2. The CDR3 is made up of 15 amino acids. CDR1 and CDR2 from the germline V gene are SGHRS and YFSETQ. Germline trimming cut 3 bases from V and 9 bases from J; bases unmatched to any gene: 12. The CDR3 loop reads CASSYGGFGLGEQFF. CDR3 bases: TGCGCCAGCAGCTACGGGGGGTTTGGTCTGGGTGAGCAGTTCTTC.

This clone has just one count. This sequence joins TRBV6-5 and TRBJ1-6, with 7 bases aligning to TRBD1. The CDR3 runs to 16 residues. The germline V gene has CDR1 MNHEY and CDR2 SVGAGI. Losses at the gene ends were 3 bases for V and 10 bases for J; bases not matched to a gene: 12. In DNA form, the CDR3 reads TGTGCCAGCAGTTATAGCTTCCGGACAGGAGGATCACCCCTCCACTTT. This encodes CASSYSFRTGGSPLHF.

The J gene is TRBJ2-1, the V gene TRBV24-1, with a tentative D call TRBD2 (6 bases). The CDR3 is made up of 15 amino acids. With 0 bases removed from V and 6 bases from J, the gap between germline ends came to 11 bases. The germline V gene has CDR1 KGHDR and CDR2 SFDVKD. The CDR3 region has the DNA TGTGCCACCAGTGATTTGGATGTAGCGGCCAATGAGCAGTTCTTC. Translation: CATSDLDVAANEQFF.

The chain links TRBV6-6 to TRBJ2-5; 10 bases map to TRBD2. In germline, CDR1 is MNHNY, CDR2 SVGAGI (reference sequence). V lost 9 bases to trimming and J lost 3 bases; unmatched junction nucleotides: 10. This CDR3 region has 15 residues. CDR3 DNA: TGTGCCAGTTGGAGGAGCGGGGGGGCGGAAGAGACCCAGTACTTC. It codes for CASWRSGGAEETQYF.

The chain is built from TRBV10-3 and TRBJ2-2; 9 nucleotides agree with TRBD1. V lost 1 base, J lost 7 bases, and 10 bases stayed unmatched. CDR1 is ENHRY and CDR2 is SYGVKD in the germline V gene. The CDR3 covers 17 residues. The chain's CDR3 is CAISEYGTGRIGGELFF. CDR3 coding DNA: TGTGCCATCAGTGAGTACGGGACAGGGAGGATCGGCGGGGAGCTGTTTTTT.

V usage is TRBV7-6 and J usage is TRBJ1-2; D may be TRBD1 (5 bases). Germline V lookup: CDR1 SGHVS, CDR2 FNYEAQ. V shed 5 bases and J shed 2 bases, with 9 bases lying between them. The CDR3 contains 13 residues. The CDR3 sequence: CASSPDTNYGYTF. CDR3 in DNA: TGTGCCAGCAGCCCGGACACCAACTATGGCTACACCTTC.

The V call is TRBV4-2, the J call TRBJ1-2; TRBD1 agrees at 11 bases. Losses at the gene ends were 3 bases for V and 7 bases for J; bases not matched to a gene: 10. Per the germline V gene, CDR1 is LGHNA and CDR2 is YNFKEQ. This CDR3 has 16 amino acids. This CDR3 reads CASSQAGQGARSGYTF. The CDR3 DNA reads as TGTGCCAGCAGCCAGGCTGGACAGGGGGCGCGGTCTGGCTACACCTTC.

CDR3 sequence reads: CASSKARTETNSPLHF. CDR3 sequence (DNA): TGTGCCAGCAGCAAAGCCCGGACAGAGACCAATTCACCCCTCCACTTT. V gene TRBV21-1 combines with J gene TRBJ1-6; no check of the table's D call, TRBD1, against the DNA was made. TRBV21-1 is noted as a pseudogene. The CDR3 is 16 residues long.

The chain has TRBV4-2 and TRBJ1-2, with D uncertain. The CDR3 has 14 residues. Trimming removed 0 bases from V and 3 bases from J, with 8 bases in between. The germline V gene encodes CDR1 LGHNA and CDR2 YNFKEQ. CDR3 sequence (DNA): TGTGCCAGCAGCCAAGAGATCGGGGACTATGGCTACACCTTC. This gives the protein CASSQEIGDYGYTF.

This chain joins TRBV6-1 and TRBJ1-4; D is undetermined. V lost 2 bases, J lost 7 bases, and 8 bases lay in between. The germline V gene encodes CDR1 MNHNS and CDR2 SASEGT. The CDR3 loop spans 13 amino acids. This chain's CDR3 is CASSESTREKLFF. The CDR3 DNA follows: TGTGCCAGCAGTGAATCTACCCGTGAAAAACTGTTTTTT.

The rearrangement uses TRBV15 and TRBJ1-5; 8 positions match TRBD1. CDR3 length: 17 amino acids. The germline gives CDR1 LNHNV, CDR2 YYDKDF (reference sequence). Trimming removed 0 bases from V and 6 bases from J; junction bases left unmatched: 10. CDR3 in amino acids: CATSRDRSGQAGQPQHF. The CDR3 DNA reads as TGTGCCACCAGCAGAGATCGATCGGGACAGGCAGGTCAGCCCCAGCATTTT.

This chain joins TRBV19 and TRBJ1-5, with TRBD1 matching 9 bases. J was trimmed by 8 bases and V by 6 bases; bases with no gene match: 11. CDR3 length equals 15 residues. Germline V lookup: CDR1 LNHDA, CDR2 SQIVND (reference sequence). The DNA for the CDR3 is TGTGCCAGTAGAATAACCCCACAGGGGGCAGAGCCCCAGCATTTT. The encoded protein is CASRITPQGAEPQHF.